Reported below is one T cell receptor (beta chain). The antigen is undetermined. A second PCR, run for roughly 7 to 12 cycles, used a sample-barcoded 5' primer plus a J-beta primer mix. TCRdb analysed the 5' RACE reads with MiXCR anew, one entry per CDR3 protein. The table has hundreds of thousands of distinct CDR3 sequences, under 40% seen once. This CDR3 has 14 amino acids. The data derive from a study of blood T cells in healthy people across ages. Study-wide results and limits: Per-million-T-cell TCR beta diversity fell roughly linearly with age. Long-lived donors carried more naive CD4+ cells and greater diversity than aged donors.

The J gene is TRBJ2-4, the V gene TRBV21-1; TRBD1 is the table's D call, not checked against the DNA. TRBV21-1 is a listed pseudogene. This TCR was recovered from a man younger than 35 in good health. Sequenced material: blood. CDR3 in amino acids: CASRMTGSKNIQYF. The CDR3 DNA follows: TGTGCCAGCAGGATGACAGGAAGCAAAAACATTCAGTACTTC.